This TCR beta chain originates from a study of beta chain features in type 1 diabetes. General study points: There was a moderate but significant shortening of TCRB CDR3s in all four CD4+ subsets of Type 1 diabetes patients.

Since all of the isolated RNA was reverse transcribed, expressed TCRB transcripts were what got sequenced. The repertoire was sequenced with immunoSEQ multiplex PCR; TCRdb's copy has only in-frame clones and lacks some. The sample contains about 700,000 clones, around 15% of which appear only once. This CDR3 has 14 amino acids. The germline CDR1 and CDR2 sequences are MNHNS and SASEGT. V was clipped by 7 bases and J by 0 bases, with 7 bases between them. As to this clone: Its antigen is not known.

The source is a man aged 18 to 35 with type 1 diabetes. The specimen was naive CD4+ T cells from blood. The rearrangement uses TRBV6-1 and TRBJ2-6; D call uncertain. In DNA, the CDR3 is TGTGCCAGCAACAGCCCCTCTGGGGCCAACGTCCTGACTTTC. Encoded protein: CASNSPSGANVLTF.